Given below is one TCR beta chain in context. The antigen is undetermined. Two oligonucleotides, mixed equimolar, formed the beta constant-region primer covering TRBC1 and TRBC2. Nested alpha and beta constant-region primers with the SP2 primer drove four PCR rounds on ligated cDNA. Each CDR3 protein gets one entry after TCRdb re-called the UMI-ligation and nested PCR reads with MiXCR. The sample carries 120,000 to 150,000 distinct CDR3 sequences, 22% recorded once. This entry is derived from a study of naive and memory T cell subsets. Study results and limitations: Especially in CD8 cells, naive repertoires contained a few larger clonotypes, possibly CD45RA-re-expressing memory cells. Gini index rose across naive, CM, EM and EMRA in CD4 and CD8.

This receptor was obtained from a human donor in good health. Source material: naive CD4+ T cells from blood.

CDR3 DNA sequence: TGTGCCAGCAGTTTGAGCGGGGGTCTCTCCTACGAGCAGTACTTC. This codes for CASSLSGGLSYEQYF. The chain couples TRBV28 to TRBJ2-7, with 8 bases that match TRBD2. This CDR3 spans 15 amino acids. Germline trimming cut 3 bases from V and 0 bases from J; bases unmatched to any gene: 4. CDR1 and CDR2 (germline): MDHEN, SYDVKM.